Below, one TCR beta chain is given with its context. As yet, its antigen is unknown. Primers for the PCR totalled 60 Vbeta and 13 Jbeta. In the authors' workflow: A follow-up analysis tallied around 76 million unique TCR beta chains, roughly 11 million shared. The protocol was immunoSEQ multiplex PCR, while the TCRdb copy is restricted to in-frame clones and leaves out a portion. V and J calls and clone size come straight from that table; D and trimming were deduced from the DNA. In the table there are 150,000 to 200,000 clones, 55% to 75% of which are singletons. These data are taken from a study of cytomegalovirus exposure and HLA in healthy donors. On the study more broadly: Ancestry clustering placed around four fifths of more than 350 genotyped donors in the Caucasian-associated cluster. General study results and limits: Analysis was performed later, and it showed HLA-associated TCR beta chains to be more clonally expanded than equally common others. Accurate HLA-A and HLA-B prediction from TCR beta sequences was reported for most subjects.

This CDR3 has 14 amino acids. Trimming removed 5 bases from V and 6 bases from J; junction bases left unmatched: 7. Germline V CDR1 and CDR2: SEHNR, FQNEAQ (reference sequence). This sequence originates from a human donor in good health. The chain joins TRBV7-9 to TRBJ2-4, with 7 bases lining up with TRBD1. The source material was PBMCs. CDR3 region: CASSASGTANIQYF. The CDR3, as DNA: TGTGCCAGCAGCGCCTCCGGGACAGCAAACATTCAGTACTTC.